The 14 T cell receptor beta chains given below trace back to one sample, sequenced in a study of blood T cells in healthy people across ages. It was with a sample-barcoded 5' primer and a J-beta primer mix that a second PCR of roughly 6 to 12 cycles was run. A single record per CDR3 protein comes from TCRdb applying MiXCR to the 5' RACE reads. The sample includes about 800,000 distinct CDR3 sequences, approximately 25% of them seen just once. This sample was shared with a second study, whose subject was T cells of mothers and their children.

Input material: blood. All receptors come from a boy aged 5 to 17 in good health.

This clonotype was seen a handful of times. The V call is TRBV24-1, the J call TRBJ2-3, with TRBD2 matching 9 bases. V shed 5 bases and J 6 bases; nucleotides not matched to a gene: 11. The CDR3 sequence is 16 residues long. Germline lookup yields CDR1 KGHDR and CDR2 SFDVKD. The CDR3 sequence: CATSAPVAGLADTQYF. The CDR3 DNA reads as TGTGCCACCAGTGCCCCCGTGGCTGGACTAGCGGATACGCAGTATTTT.

This clonotype was observed a few times. The chain has TRBV28 and TRBJ2-7; 11 nucleotides agree with TRBD2. This CDR3 has 14 amino acids. With 6 bases clipped from V and 3 bases from J, the junction kept 4 bases outside the gene matches. Germline assignment: CDR1 MDHEN and CDR2 SYDVKM. CDR3 sequence: CASRVSGRVYEQYF. As DNA, the CDR3 is TGTGCCAGCAGGGTTAGCGGGAGGGTCTACGAGCAGTACTTC.

This clonotype has just a few counts. The chain combines TRBV24-1 with TRBJ1-1; 11 nucleotides line up with TRBD1. The CDR3 is 17 amino acids. V lost 4 bases, J lost 1 base, and 7 bases stayed unmatched. The germline CDR1 and CDR2 sequences are KGHDR and SFDVKD. In DNA, the CDR3 is TGTGCCACCAGTGAGGGGACAGGGGGTTTCGGGAACACTGAAGCTTTCTTT. This encodes CATSEGTGGFGNTEAFF.

This clonotype was seen at least ten times. The chain links TRBV20-1 to TRBJ1-2; D might be TRBD1 (5 bases). There are 12 residues in the CDR3. The ends were cut back, 3 bases at V and 5 bases at J, with 10 bases in the middle. CDR1 and CDR2 (germline): DFQATT, SNEGSKA (reference sequence). CDR3 DNA: TGCAGTGCTAGTCAGGGATCATATGGCTACACCTTC. Encoded protein: CSASQGSYGYTF.

The chain recombines TRBV10-3 with TRBJ2-3, with D hard to call. Germline values: CDR1 ENHRY, CDR2 SYGVKD. This CDR3 is 13 amino acids long. V lost 8 bases, J lost 3 bases, and 12 bases lay in between. The CDR3 sequence is CAIRAGQTDTQYF. CDR3 bases: TGTGCCATCCGGGCAGGTCAGACAGATACGCAGTATTTT.

This clonotype was detected only a few times. The V call is TRBV29-1, the J call TRBJ2-1; TRBD1 matches 7 bases. The CDR3 is 12 amino acids. Germline CDR1 and CDR2: SQVTM and ANQGSEA. V trimming: 8 bases; J trimming: 2 bases; junction bases outside the gene matches: 3. For the CDR3, the DNA is TGCAGCACAGGACAGGCCTACAATGAGCAGTTCTTC. Amino acids: CSTGQAYNEQFF.

The chain is built from TRBV29-1 and TRBJ2-1; D is uncertain. The CDR3 consists of 12 residues. Germline lookup yields CDR1 SQVTM and CDR2 ANQGSEA. V lost 4 bases and J 2 bases, leaving 6 bases between the germline ends. The DNA of the CDR3 is TGCAGCGTTGTTACGACCTACAATGAGCAGTTCTTC. Its protein product is CSVVTTYNEQFF.

The rearrangement links TRBV4-1 to TRBJ1-1; 7 nucleotides match TRBD1. Germline V gives CDR1 MGHRA, CDR2 YSYEKL. CDR3 length: 17 residues. Trimming cost V 0 bases and J 3 bases; bases outside gene matches: 10. CDR3 coding DNA: TGCGCCAGCAGCCAAGACTTAAGGGGGCGGGAGGACACTGAAGCTTTCTTT. Translation: CASSQDLRGREDTEAFF.

CDR3 bases: TGTGCCACCAGCAGAGGAACCGGGACAGGGGTCGATACGCAGTATTTT. Translation: CATSRGTGTGVDTQYF. V is TRBV15 and J is TRBJ2-3; TRBD1 matches 10 bases. Germline V gives CDR1 LNHNV, CDR2 YYDKDF (reference sequence). The CDR3 has 16 amino acids. With 1 base clipped from V and 6 bases from J, the junction kept 7 bases outside the gene matches.

This sequence joins TRBV5-1 and TRBJ2-1; 8 bases match TRBD2. V shed 0 bases and J 2 bases; nucleotides not matched to a gene: 4. The CDR3 loop spans 16 amino acids. Germline CDR1 SGHRS, CDR2 YFSETQ. The CDR3 coding sequence is TGCGCCAGCAGCTTGGAAGCGGGGGTGGCCTACAATGAGCAGTTCTTC. It is translated as CASSLEAGVAYNEQFF.

This clonotype has a handful of counts. The chain combines TRBV7-2 with TRBJ2-5, with TRBD2 matching 9 bases. Germline trimming cut 0 bases from V and 5 bases from J; bases unmatched to any gene: 7. The CDR3 contains 16 residues. Germline V gene data show CDR1 as SGHTA and CDR2 as FQGNSA. CDR3: CASSLAGSGSRETQYF. The DNA for the CDR3 is TGTGCCAGCAGCTTAGCCGGTAGCGGGAGCCGGGAGACCCAGTACTTC.

This clonotype was found a few times. This chain connects TRBV28 to TRBJ2-2; 8 bases are shared with TRBD1. The CDR3 length is 15 residues. V was clipped by 5 bases and J by 3 bases; unmatched bases: 5. Germline CDR1 is MDHEN and CDR2 is SYDVKM. The CDR3 nucleotides are TGTGCCAGCAGTCTCGTGGACAGGGACACCGGGGAGCTGTTTTTT. The encoded protein is CASSLVDRDTGELFF.

This clonotype showed up just a few times. The chain employs TRBV29-1 and TRBJ2-7; tentative D call: TRBD2 (6 bases). CDR3 size: 12 residues. CDR1 and CDR2 from the germline V gene are SQVTM and ANQGSEA. V lost 5 bases and J 3 bases, leaving 11 bases between the germline ends. CDR3 amino acids: CSVFGGSYEQYF. In DNA form, the CDR3 reads TGCAGCGTTTTTGGAGGGAGCTACGAGCAGTACTTC.

This clonotype turned up a few times. V usage is TRBV7-9 and J usage is TRBJ2-7, with a tentative D call TRBD1 (6 bases). There are 13 residues in the CDR3. V was cut by 5 bases and J by 0 bases, with 8 bases left in between. Germline V lookup: CDR1 SEHNR, CDR2 FQNEAQ (reference sequence). CDR3 nucleotides: TGTGCCAGCAGCCGACAGGCCTCCTACGAGCAGTACTTC. This encodes CASSRQASYEQYF.